This TCR beta chain was observed in a study of T cell changes during pregnancy in multiple sclerosis. The CDR3 consists of 14 residues. The V and J ends lost 3 bases and 3 bases respectively, with 11 bases between them. Germline loops: CDR1 PRHDT, CDR2 FYEKMQ (reference sequence). Sequenced by immunoSEQ multiplex PCR; TCRdb stores in-frame clones only, minus some. The sample lists about 56,000 clones, around nine tenths occurring once. This clonotype was sampled from a female donor in good health, enrolled as a control in a pregnancy study. This sequence joins TRBV13 and TRBJ1-1; unclear D gene. The input for sequencing was peripheral blood, taken in the first trimester of pregnancy. CDR3 nucleotides: TGTGCCAGCAGCTTGGGCCCCGTGGACACTGAAGCTTTCTTT. Its protein is CASSLGPVDTEAFF.